This T cell receptor (beta chain) was sequenced in a study of molecular identifiers for immune sequencing clone quantification. Study-level information: With replicates, the RNA of around 20,000 or 100,000 naive CD8 cells was split five ways and four were sequenced.

The trim removed 10 bases at V and 1 base at J, leaving 14 bases unmatched. There are 17 residues in the CDR3. Germline V CDR1 and CDR2: SGHVS, FNYEAQ. Study-wide findings and caveats: Jurkat TCR RNA spiked in from one cell (amid about 980,000 naive cells) was reportedly detectable.

In preparing bulk TCR libraries, previously described methods and listed TCR primers were used. Via MiXCR, TCRdb re-called the PCR reads, giving one row per CDR3 protein. In the table there are tens of thousands of distinct CDR3 sequences, 17% of which are singletons. Using 10%, 30% or 50% RNA, naive CD8 libraries were derived from approximately 20,000 to 1,000,000 sorted cells. This clonotype was seen a single time. What it binds is not known. This clone may be a read error of a much larger clone one base away. The receptor's source is a human donor in good health. Some libraries in this study had Jurkat cell RNA spiked in. Sequenced input: naive CD8+ T cells from blood, with Jurkat cell RNA spiked in. Subset given: FACS-sorted CD8+CD4-CCR7+CD45RA+ naive T cells. The V and J genes are TRBV7-6 and TRBJ2-3; 10 bases are a match to TRBD2. The CDR3 spells CANSSPQLAGGTDTQYF. The CDR3 DNA reads as TGTGCCAACAGTTCTCCTCAGCTAGCGGGAGGCACAGATACGCAGTATTTT.